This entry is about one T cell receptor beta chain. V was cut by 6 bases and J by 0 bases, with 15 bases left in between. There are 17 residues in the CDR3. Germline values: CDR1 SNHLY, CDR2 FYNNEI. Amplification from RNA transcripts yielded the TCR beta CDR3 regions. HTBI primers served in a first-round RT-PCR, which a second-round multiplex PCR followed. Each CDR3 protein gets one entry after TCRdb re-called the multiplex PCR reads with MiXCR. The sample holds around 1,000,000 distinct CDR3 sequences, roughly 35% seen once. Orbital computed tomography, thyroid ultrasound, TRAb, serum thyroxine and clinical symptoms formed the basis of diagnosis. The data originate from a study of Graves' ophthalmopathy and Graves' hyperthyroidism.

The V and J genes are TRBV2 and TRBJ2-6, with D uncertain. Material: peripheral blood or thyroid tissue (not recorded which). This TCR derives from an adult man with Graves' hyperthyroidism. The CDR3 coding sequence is TGTGCCAGCAGATACTCGATCCTGAGCTCTGGGGCCAACGTCCTGACTTTC. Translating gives CASRYSILSSGANVLTF.